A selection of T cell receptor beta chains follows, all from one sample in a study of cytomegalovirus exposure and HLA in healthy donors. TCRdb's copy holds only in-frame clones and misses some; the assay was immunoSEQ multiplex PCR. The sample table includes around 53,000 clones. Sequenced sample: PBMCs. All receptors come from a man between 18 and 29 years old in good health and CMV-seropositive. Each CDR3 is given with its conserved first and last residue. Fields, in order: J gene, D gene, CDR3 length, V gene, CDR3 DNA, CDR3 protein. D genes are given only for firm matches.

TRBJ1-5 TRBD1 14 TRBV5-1 TGCGCCAGCAGCTTGGTCCAGGGGGCCCAGCCCCAGCATTTT CASSLVQGAQPQHF
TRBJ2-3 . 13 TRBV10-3 TGTGCCATCAGAGGCGGGAAGGGGGATACGCAGTATTTT CAIRGGKGDTQYF
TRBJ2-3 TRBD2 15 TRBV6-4 TGTGCCAGCAGCGGGACTAGCGGGAGTCCAGATACGCAGTATTTT CASSGTSGSPDTQYF
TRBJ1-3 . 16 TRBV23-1 TGCGCCGGACACGGCCTCCTCCGGACCTCTGGAAACACCATATATTTT CAGHGLLRTSGNTIYF
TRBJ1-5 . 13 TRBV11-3 TGTGCCAGCAGCTTGGCAGGCAGTCAGCCCCAGCATTTT CASSLAGSQPQHF
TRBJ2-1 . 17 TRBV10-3 TGTGCCATCAGTGGTCTTCCGGTAGCTGGAGGTAGCGATGAGCAGTTCTTC CAISGLPVAGGSDEQFF
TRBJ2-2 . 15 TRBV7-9 TGTGCCAGCAGCTTAGTGACAGGGAACACCGGGGAGCTGTTTTTT CASSLVTGNTGELFF
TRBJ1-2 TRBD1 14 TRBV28 TGTGCCAGCAGGGGACAGGGAATTATCTATGGCTACACCTTC CASRGQGIIYGYTF
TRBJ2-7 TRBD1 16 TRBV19 TGTGCCAGTAGCGGTCCCGGGACAGGGAAGGAGGGCGAGCAGTACTTC CASSGPGTGKEGEQYF
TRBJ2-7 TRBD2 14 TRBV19 TGTGCCAGTAATCGGGCGGGAGGCTCCTACGAGCAGTACTTC CASNRAGGSYEQYF
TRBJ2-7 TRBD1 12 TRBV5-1 TGCGCCAGCAGCTGGGGACAGGGAGAGCAGTACTTC CASSWGQGEQYF
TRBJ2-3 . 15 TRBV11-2 TGTGCCAGCAGCTTAGGTGGGACTGGCACAGATACGCAGTATTTT CASSLGGTGTDTQYF
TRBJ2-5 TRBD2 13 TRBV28 TGTGCCAGCTGGGAGGGAGGGAGGGAGACCCAGTACTTC CASWEGGRETQYF
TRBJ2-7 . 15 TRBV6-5 TGTGCCAGCAGCTCCCGGGGCGGGGGCCTCTACGAGCAGTACTTC CASSSRGGGLYEQYF
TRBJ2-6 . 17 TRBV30 TGTGCCTGGAGTGGCCAGGGGGGCTTCTCTGGGGCCAACGTCCTGACTTTC CAWSGQGGFSGANVLTF
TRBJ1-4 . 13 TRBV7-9 TGTGCCAGCAGCCGAACGGGGAATGAAAAACTGTTTTTT CASSRTGNEKLFF